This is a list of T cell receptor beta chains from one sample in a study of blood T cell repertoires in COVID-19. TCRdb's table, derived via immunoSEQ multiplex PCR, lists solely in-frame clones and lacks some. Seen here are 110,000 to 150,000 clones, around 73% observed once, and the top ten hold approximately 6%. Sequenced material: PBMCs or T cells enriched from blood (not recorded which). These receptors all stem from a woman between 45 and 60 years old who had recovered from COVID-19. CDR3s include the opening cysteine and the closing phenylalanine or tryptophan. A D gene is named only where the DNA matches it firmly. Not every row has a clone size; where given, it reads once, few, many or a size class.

cdr3_aa: CASREQGREAFF; cdr3_nt: TGTGCCAGCAGAGAACAAGGGAGAGAAGCTTTCTTT; j_call: TRBJ1-1; clone_size: .; d_call: .; v_call: TRBV28
cdr3_aa: CASSLGQGDFGYTF; cdr3_nt: TGTGCCAGCAGTTTGGGGCAGGGTGATTTTGGCTACACCTTC; j_call: TRBJ1-2; clone_size: .; d_call: .; v_call: TRBV28
cdr3_aa: CASSVQSVLPLSSGNTIYF; cdr3_nt: TGTGCCAGCAGTGTACAGAGTGTTTTACCCTTGAGCTCTGGAAACACCATATATTTT; j_call: TRBJ1-3; clone_size: .; d_call: .; v_call: TRBV6-1
cdr3_aa: CASSLSFSGGGTDTQYF; cdr3_nt: TGTGCCAGCAGTTTAAGTTTCAGCGGGGGCGGCACAGATACGCAGTATTTT; j_call: TRBJ2-3; clone_size: few; d_call: TRBD2; v_call: TRBV28
cdr3_aa: CASSLRQYSNQPQHF; cdr3_nt: TGCGCCAGCAGCCTTAGACAGTATAGCAATCAGCCCCAGCATTTT; j_call: TRBJ1-5; clone_size: few; d_call: .; v_call: TRBV4-1
cdr3_aa: CASRWAGADTQYF; cdr3_nt: TGTGCCAGCAGATGGGCGGGGGCAGATACGCAGTATTTT; j_call: TRBJ2-3; clone_size: .; d_call: TRBD2; v_call: TRBV6-5
cdr3_aa: CASSEGGTNEKLFF; cdr3_nt: TGTGCCAGCAGTGAAGGGGGCACTAATGAAAAACTGTTTTTT; j_call: TRBJ1-4; clone_size: .; d_call: .; v_call: TRBV6-1
cdr3_aa: CASSSFRDSYNEQFF; cdr3_nt: TGTGCCAGCAGCTCTTTCCGGGACTCCTACAATGAGCAGTTCTTC; j_call: TRBJ2-1; clone_size: many; d_call: .; v_call: TRBV11-3
cdr3_aa: CASSPRQGNSPLHF; cdr3_nt: TGTGCCAGCAGCCCGAGACAGGGCAATTCACCCCTCCACTTT; j_call: TRBJ1-6; clone_size: .; d_call: TRBD1; v_call: TRBV5-4
cdr3_aa: CASSFPIRGGRFNNEQFF; cdr3_nt: TGTGCCAGCAGCTTCCCCATCCGGGGGGGCCGCTTTAACAATGAGCAGTTCTTC; j_call: TRBJ2-1; clone_size: few; d_call: TRBD2; v_call: TRBV7-9
cdr3_aa: CASSPGQGAGEQFF; cdr3_nt: TGTGCCAGCTCACCGGGACAGGGGGCTGGTGAGCAGTTCTTC; j_call: TRBJ2-1; clone_size: .; d_call: TRBD1; v_call: TRBV18
cdr3_aa: CASSYPGQGRGETQYF; cdr3_nt: TGTGCCAGCAGTTACCCAGGACAGGGAAGAGGAGAGACCCAGTACTTC; j_call: TRBJ2-5; clone_size: .; d_call: TRBD1; v_call: TRBV6-5
cdr3_aa: CASSLVWGTNTEAFF; cdr3_nt: TGTGCCAGCAGCTTAGTATGGGGGACTAACACTGAAGCTTTCTTT; j_call: TRBJ1-1; clone_size: .; d_call: .; v_call: TRBV7-8
cdr3_aa: CASSPGGGYEQYF; cdr3_nt: TGTGCCAGTAGTCCGGGGGGAGGATACGAGCAGTACTTC; j_call: TRBJ2-7; clone_size: .; d_call: TRBD2; v_call: TRBV19
cdr3_aa: CASSEGTHSNYGYTF; cdr3_nt: TGTGCCAGCAGTGAGGGGACACATAGTAACTATGGCTACACCTTC; j_call: TRBJ1-2; clone_size: .; d_call: .; v_call: TRBV6-4
cdr3_aa: CASSLAGGSTGELFF; cdr3_nt: TGTGCCAGCAGTTTGGCGGGGGGAAGCACCGGGGAGCTGTTTTTT; j_call: TRBJ2-2; clone_size: .; d_call: TRBD2; v_call: TRBV27
cdr3_aa: CAWSPGDRGYEKLFF; cdr3_nt: TGTGCCTGGAGCCCGGGGGACAGGGGTTATGAAAAACTGTTTTTT; j_call: TRBJ1-4; clone_size: .; d_call: TRBD1; v_call: TRBV30
cdr3_aa: CASTIAPKNYGYTF; cdr3_nt: TGTGCCAGCACTATAGCCCCTAAAAACTATGGCTACACCTTC; j_call: TRBJ1-2; clone_size: .; d_call: .; v_call: TRBV28
cdr3_aa: CASSLGAGGLGYEQFF; cdr3_nt: TGTGCCAGCAGCTTGGGGGCGGGGGGGCTGGGTTATGAGCAGTTCTTC; j_call: TRBJ2-1; clone_size: once; d_call: TRBD2; v_call: TRBV5-5
cdr3_aa: CASSPVRGSSDTQYF; cdr3_nt: TGCGCCAGCAGCCCCGTTCGGGGTTCCTCTGATACGCAGTATTTT; j_call: TRBJ2-3; clone_size: .; d_call: .; v_call: TRBV5-1
cdr3_aa: CSASTGTLNQPQHF; cdr3_nt: TGCAGCGCGTCGACAGGGACTCTCAATCAGCCCCAGCATTTT; j_call: TRBJ1-5; clone_size: .; d_call: TRBD1; v_call: TRBV29-1
cdr3_aa: CASSQEIPSSYNSPLHF; cdr3_nt: TGTGCCAGCAGCCAAGAAATCCCGAGCTCCTATAATTCACCCCTCCACTTT; j_call: TRBJ1-6; clone_size: .; d_call: .; v_call: TRBV4-2
cdr3_aa: CASSLLGLAYEQYF; cdr3_nt: TGTGCCAGCAGCTTACTAGGACTAGCCTACGAGCAGTACTTC; j_call: TRBJ2-7; clone_size: .; d_call: TRBD2; v_call: TRBV7-2
cdr3_aa: CASSRRGAEYYGYTF; cdr3_nt: TGTGCCAGCAGTCGCCGGGGGGCAGAGTACTATGGCTACACCTTC; j_call: TRBJ1-2; clone_size: .; d_call: .; v_call: TRBV6-5
cdr3_aa: CASRTGLQGENQPQHF; cdr3_nt: TGTGCCAGCAGAACGGGACTCCAGGGGGAAAATCAGCCCCAGCATTTT; j_call: TRBJ1-5; clone_size: once; d_call: TRBD1; v_call: TRBV28
cdr3_aa: CALGTGGEANEKLFF; cdr3_nt: TGTGCCTTGGGAACAGGGGGCGAAGCTAATGAAAAACTGTTTTTT; j_call: TRBJ1-4; clone_size: .; d_call: TRBD1; v_call: TRBV28
cdr3_aa: CASSLWTGGMNTEAFF; cdr3_nt: TGTGCCAGCAGTTTATGGACAGGGGGGATGAACACTGAAGCTTTCTTT; j_call: TRBJ1-1; clone_size: .; d_call: TRBD1; v_call: TRBV27
cdr3_aa: CASSPPGHSNTEAFF; cdr3_nt: TGTGCCAGCAGCCCTCCGGGACACTCGAACACTGAAGCTTTCTTT; j_call: TRBJ1-1; clone_size: .; d_call: .; v_call: TRBV9
cdr3_aa: CASSQTGTGSGYTF; cdr3_nt: TGCGCCAGCAGCCAAACCGGGACAGGGTCCGGCTACACCTTC; j_call: TRBJ1-2; clone_size: .; d_call: TRBD1; v_call: TRBV4-1
cdr3_aa: CASRDSLSTDTQYF; cdr3_nt: TGCGCCAGCAGGGACTCTCTTAGCACAGATACGCAGTATTTT; j_call: TRBJ2-3; clone_size: few; d_call: .; v_call: TRBV5-1
cdr3_aa: CASSPHRPTYEQYF; cdr3_nt: TGTGCCAGTAGTCCTCACAGGCCCACCTACGAGCAGTACTTC; j_call: TRBJ2-7; clone_size: .; d_call: .; v_call: TRBV19
cdr3_aa: CASSDQPGTGELFF; cdr3_nt: TGTGCCAGCAGTGACCAACCCGGGACCGGGGAGCTGTTTTTT; j_call: TRBJ2-2; clone_size: .; d_call: .; v_call: TRBV6-4
cdr3_aa: CASSQPRDRGHNSPLHF; cdr3_nt: TGTGCCAGCAGTCAACCCCGGGACAGGGGACATAATTCACCCCTCCACTTT; j_call: TRBJ1-6; clone_size: .; d_call: TRBD1; v_call: TRBV13
cdr3_aa: CATSDPRTGEVYGYTF; cdr3_nt: TGTGCCACCAGTGACCCCCGGACAGGGGAAGTCTATGGCTACACCTTC; j_call: TRBJ1-2; clone_size: .; d_call: TRBD1; v_call: TRBV24-1
cdr3_aa: CASSRMPGQGVGNIQYF; cdr3_nt: TGTGCCAGCAGCAGGATGCCGGGACAGGGTGTTGGAAACATTCAGTACTTC; j_call: TRBJ2-4; clone_size: .; d_call: TRBD1; v_call: TRBV5-5
cdr3_aa: CASSLGDFLGHHQETQYF; cdr3_nt: TGCGCCAGCAGCTTGGGAGATTTTTTGGGGCATCACCAAGAGACCCAGTACTTC; j_call: TRBJ2-5; clone_size: .; d_call: .; v_call: TRBV5-1
cdr3_aa: CASRLAGNNEQFF; cdr3_nt: TGTGCCAGCAGGTTGGCAGGGAACAATGAGCAGTTCTTC; j_call: TRBJ2-1; clone_size: .; d_call: .; v_call: TRBV2
cdr3_aa: CAISEGQGSEIEKLFF; cdr3_nt: TGTGCCATCAGTGAGGGACAGGGTTCGGAGATTGAAAAACTGTTTTTT; j_call: TRBJ1-4; clone_size: once; d_call: TRBD1; v_call: TRBV10-3
cdr3_aa: CASSQDRGPANEKLFF; cdr3_nt: TGTGCCAGCAGCCAAGACAGGGGACCGGCTAATGAAAAACTGTTTTTT; j_call: TRBJ1-4; clone_size: few; d_call: .; v_call: TRBV3-1/TRBV3-2
cdr3_aa: CSVGTGLATNEKLFF; cdr3_nt: TGCAGCGTGGGGACAGGACTCGCAACTAATGAAAAACTGTTTTTT; j_call: TRBJ1-4; clone_size: .; d_call: TRBD1; v_call: TRBV29-1
cdr3_aa: CASIPVGEGGYTF; cdr3_nt: TGTGCCAGCATCCCCGTAGGGGAGGGTGGCTACACCTTC; j_call: TRBJ1-2; clone_size: once; d_call: .; v_call: TRBV28
cdr3_aa: CASSVTSGGTDTQYF; cdr3_nt: TGTGCCAGCAGCGTCACTAGCGGGGGCACAGATACGCAGTATTTT; j_call: TRBJ2-3; clone_size: .; d_call: TRBD2; v_call: TRBV6-4
cdr3_aa: CASSSRQQFYGYTF; cdr3_nt: TGTGCCAGCAGCTCGCGACAGCAGTTCTATGGCTACACCTTC; j_call: TRBJ1-2; clone_size: once; d_call: .; v_call: TRBV5-8
cdr3_aa: CASSPGQGAHGYTF; cdr3_nt: TGTGCCAGCAGCCCGGGACAGGGGGCGCATGGCTACACCTTC; j_call: TRBJ1-2; clone_size: .; d_call: TRBD1; v_call: TRBV5-4
cdr3_aa: CASNPAGWNEQFF; cdr3_nt: TGTGCCAGCAACCCCGCCGGGTGGAATGAGCAGTTCTTC; j_call: TRBJ2-1; clone_size: once; d_call: .; v_call: TRBV6-5
cdr3_aa: CASSDSTGGYGYTF; cdr3_nt: TGTGCCAGCAGTGACTCGACAGGGGGCTATGGCTACACCTTC; j_call: TRBJ1-2; clone_size: once; d_call: TRBD1; v_call: TRBV6-4
cdr3_aa: CASSTYGGAYEQYF; cdr3_nt: TGTGCCAGCAGCACCTACGGGGGGGCTTACGAGCAGTACTTC; j_call: TRBJ2-7; clone_size: .; d_call: TRBD2; v_call: TRBV6-5
cdr3_aa: CASSLANRGGKNTEAFF; cdr3_nt: TGTGCCAGCAGCTTAGCAAACAGGGGCGGAAAGAACACTGAAGCTTTCTTT; j_call: TRBJ1-1; clone_size: .; d_call: TRBD1; v_call: TRBV7-8
cdr3_aa: CASSQHGQGNEQFF; cdr3_nt: TGTGCCAGCAGTCAACACGGACAGGGGAATGAGCAGTTCTTC; j_call: TRBJ2-1; clone_size: .; d_call: TRBD1; v_call: TRBV25-1